Below are 18 T cell receptor beta chains sequenced from a single sample in a study of T cell repertoires in cytomegalovirus infection. Their antigens remain unidentified. TCRdb analysed the reads with MiXCR anew, one entry per CDR3 protein. Of approximately 120,000 distinct CDR3 sequences in the sample, over 30% are singletons; the top ten hold around 54%. Sequencing was performed on CD8+ T cells from cultured PBMCs, taken from culture after CMV antigen stimulation. The receptors come from a human donor in good health (CMV status not recorded). Some clones in this sample may be carry-over from other donors' samples.

This clonotype showed up just a few times. The chain links TRBV28 to TRBJ1-3; tentative D call: TRBD1 (5 bases). CDR1 is MDHEN, CDR2 SYDVKM, per germline. The CDR3 covers 15 residues. The V gene lost 3 bases and the J gene lost 4 bases, with 13 bases spanning the gap. In DNA, the CDR3 is TGTGCCAGCAGTTTCCGGGGAGAGGGGGGAAACACCATATATTTT. Residues: CASSFRGEGGNTIYF. Based on the CDR3 plus reference TRBV28 and TRBJ1-3, the full variable domain is DVKVTQSSRYLVKRTGEKVFLECVQDMDHENMFWYRQDPGLGLRLIYFSYDVKMKEKGDIPEGYSVSREKKERFSLILESASTNQTSMYLCASSFRGEGGNTIYFGEGSWLTVV.

The gene calls are TRBV29-1 and TRBJ2-7; 13 nucleotides line up with TRBD2. This CDR3 has 14 amino acids. In germline, CDR1 is SQVTM, CDR2 ANQGSEA. V lost 5 bases and J lost 6; bases outside the gene matches: 7. The CDR3 DNA follows: TGCAGCGTTACTAGCGGGGGGGCCTGGGGCGAGCAGTACTTC. The encoded protein is CSVTSGGAWGEQYF.

This clonotype was counted many times. The rearrangement links TRBV3-1 to TRBJ2-1, with D maybe TRBD2 (6 bases). From germline, CDR1 is LGHDT and CDR2 YNNKEL (reference sequence). The CDR3 contains 17 residues. Trimming removed 0 bases at V and 4 bases at J, with 16 bases between. CDR3 DNA: TGTGCCAGCAGCCAAGAGACCCTAGCGTCCACGTACAATGAGCAGTTCTTC. Protein product: CASSQETLASTYNEQFF.

This clonotype was seen a few times. The chain carries TRBV6-5 and TRBJ1-6, with D tentatively TRBD1 (6 bases). Trimming cost V 2 bases and J 7 bases, with 12 bases left between them. The CDR3 sequence is 15 residues long. Per the germline V gene, CDR1 is MNHEY and CDR2 is SVGAGI. CDR3 in DNA: TGTGCCAGCAGTTACCTGGCAGGGACAAATTCACCCCTCCACTTT. This codes for CASSYLAGTNSPLHF.

With respect to this clonotype: A read error is possible here, since a much larger clone lies one base away. This chain connects TRBV7-2 to TRBJ2-7; TRBD1 might be the D (5 bases). Trimming took 5 bases from V and 4 from J, leaving 15 bases between them. The germline CDR1 and CDR2 sequences are SGHTA and FQGNSA. The CDR3 covers 14 residues. The CDR3 bases are TGTGCCAGCAGCCCCATAGACAGCTCTTACGAGCAGTACTTC. This sequence encodes CASSPIDSSYEQYF.

This clonotype was seen ten or more times. V usage is TRBV6-1 and J usage is TRBJ1-1; TRBD1 might be the D (6 bases). With 5 bases removed from V and 0 bases from J, the gap between germline ends came to 7 bases. CDR1 and CDR2 from the germline V gene are MNHNS and SASEGT. The CDR3 length is 13 residues. The CDR3 reads CASSRQVNTEAFF. CDR3 nucleotide sequence: TGTGCCAGCAGTCGACAGGTGAACACTGAAGCTTTCTTT.

The sample holds a few counts of this clonotype. This chain connects TRBV7-9 to TRBJ2-1; D tentatively reads TRBD1 or TRBD2 (6 bases each). There are 16 residues in the CDR3. From germline, CDR1 is SEHNR and CDR2 FQNEAQ (reference sequence). The V end lost 6 bases, the J end lost 2 bases, and 17 bases lay between the germline ends. In DNA form, the CDR3 reads TGTGCCAGCAGTTACGCCTCGGGGGCGCCCTACAATGAGCAGTTCTTC. Protein product: CASSYASGAPYNEQFF.

This clonotype was detected many times. The genes are TRBV6-2 or TRBV6-3 and TRBJ2-1; D unresolved. This CDR3 comprises 15 residues. CDR1 is MNHEY and CDR2 is SVGEGT in the germline V gene. Trimming pared 5 bases from V and 1 base from J, leaving 12 bases between. In nucleotides, the CDR3 is TGTGCCAGCAGTCCCCCGGAGCTATCCTACAATGAGCAGTTCTTC. This encodes CASSPPELSYNEQFF.

This clonotype was observed a few times. This sequence joins TRBV12-3 or TRBV12-4 and TRBJ2-7; no clear D gene. The ends were cut back, 2 bases at V and 3 bases at J, with 17 bases in the middle. The CDR3 length is 16 residues. DNA of the CDR3: TGTGCCAGCAGTTTATGGCAGTCCGGTCCAAACTACGAGCAGTACTTC. Translated: CASSLWQSGPNYEQYF.

V gene TRBV4-1 combines with J gene TRBJ2-2; the D gene is possibly TRBD1 (6 bases). The CDR3 contains 16 residues. Germline V gives CDR1 MGHRA, CDR2 YSYEKL. Trimming removed 0 bases at V and 6 bases at J, with 14 bases between. The CDR3 region has the DNA TGCGCCAGCAGCCAAGATCGAGGGGGAACCGCCGGGGAGCTGTTTTTT. It encodes CASSQDRGGTAGELFF.

The J gene is TRBJ1-1, the V gene TRBV6-2 or TRBV6-3; TRBD1 matches 7 bases. Germline CDR1 is MNHEY and CDR2 is SVGEGT. CDR3 length: 16 amino acids. V shed 7 bases and J 0 bases; nucleotides not matched to a gene: 11. CDR3 DNA: TGTGCCAGCACCTCCCCAGGGGGAATCGTGAACACTGAAGCTTTCTTT. Translated, it gives CASTSPGGIVNTEAFF.

This clonotype was detected a few times. The rearrangement joins TRBV10-3 to TRBJ2-1, with 14 bases identical to TRBD2. The CDR3 is 15 amino acids. The junction had 9 bases not matched to a gene; V was cut back by 8 bases and J by 9 bases. Germline V gene lookup returns CDR1 ENHRY and CDR2 SYGVKD. The CDR3 DNA sequence: TGTGCCATCTTGACTAGCGGGGGGGCCTTGGGTGAGCAGTTCTTC. It codes for CAILTSGGALGEQFF.

J is TRBJ2-1 and V is TRBV2, with D perhaps TRBD2 (5 bases). V lost 7 bases and J 5 bases, leaving 9 bases between the germline ends. CDR3 size: 12 residues. Germline CDR1 and CDR2: SNHLY and FYNNEI. The CDR3 here is CASKASHNEQFF. In nucleotides, the CDR3 is TGTGCCAGCAAGGCTAGCCACAATGAGCAGTTCTTC.

V is TRBV28 and J is TRBJ2-7, with TRBD2 matching over 8 bases. Germline CDR1 and CDR2: MDHEN and SYDVKM. The CDR3 covers 14 residues. After removal of 2 bases from V and 2 bases from J, the junction contained 2 bases not matched to a gene. The CDR3 nucleotides are TGTGCCAGCAGTTTAGCGCGGGGGGCCTACGAGCAGTACTTC. It codes for CASSLARGAYEQYF. The full variable domain, completed using reference TRBV28 and TRBJ2-7, is DVKVTQSSRYLVKRTGEKVFLECVQDMDHENMFWYRQDPGLGLRLIYFSYDVKMKEKGDIPEGYSVSREKKERFSLILESASTNQTSMYLCASSLARGAYEQYFGPGTRLTVT.

This rearrangement joins TRBV27 to TRBJ2-5; D may be TRBD1 (7 bases). Germline assignment: CDR1 MNHEY and CDR2 SMNVEV (reference sequence). This CDR3 region has 13 residues. V was shortened by 10 bases and J by 2 bases, with 14 bases between the two germline ends. Written as DNA, the CDR3 is TGTGCCACCGACGCGGGACAGCAAGAGACCCAGTACTTC. Amino acid sequence: CATDAGQQETQYF.

The sample holds a few counts of this clonotype. The chain employs TRBV7-8 and TRBJ2-5, with TRBD2 matching over 11 bases. Germline V lookup: CDR1 SGHVS, CDR2 FQNEAQ. V gave up 5 bases and J gave up 7 bases; unmatched junction bases: 12. This CDR3 contains 16 residues. This CDR3 is CASSPLVAGGFTTQYF. CDR3 bases: TGTGCCAGCAGCCCCCTTGTAGCGGGGGGGTTCACGACCCAGTACTTC.

This clonotype turned up a few times. J is TRBJ2-7 and V is TRBV19; D remains ambiguous. Germline CDR1 reads LNHDA; CDR2 reads SQIVND (reference sequence). The CDR3 sequence is 12 residues long. Trimming pared 6 bases from V and 5 bases from J, leaving 11 bases between. The CDR3 nucleotides read TGTGCCAGTAGCCCTGATGCGAACGAGCAGTACTTC. Residues: CASSPDANEQYF.

The rearrangement links TRBV7-6 to TRBJ2-1; D might be TRBD1 (5 bases). CDR3 length: 19 residues. V was cut by 1 base and J by 5 bases, with 24 bases left in between. CDR1 and CDR2 from the germline V gene are SGHVS and FNYEAQ. CDR3 coding DNA: TGTGCCAGCAGCTTAGTCGTAACTGCACACGCGGACAATGACAATGAGCAGTTCTTC. Encoded protein: CASSLVVTAHADNDNEQFF.